This entry is about one TCR beta chain. The data are from a study of T cell changes during pregnancy in multiple sclerosis. V lost 4 bases, J lost 0 bases, and 7 bases lay in between. The germline CDR1 and CDR2 sequences are MRHNA and SNTAGT. This CDR3 has 14 residues. Assay used: immunoSEQ multiplex PCR; TCRdb lists only in-frame clones, some missing. This repertoire shows about 44,000 clones, roughly 95% found once; its top ten account for under 0.9%. This receptor was taken from a female donor with multiple sclerosis, enrolled in a pregnancy study. The rearrangement joins TRBV6-4 to TRBJ2-1; D uncertain. Source: peripheral blood, taken in the second trimester of pregnancy. Here the CDR3 DNA reads TGTGCCAGCAGTGGCGATAGCTCCTACAATGAGCAGTTCTTC. Translation gives CASSGDSSYNEQFF.